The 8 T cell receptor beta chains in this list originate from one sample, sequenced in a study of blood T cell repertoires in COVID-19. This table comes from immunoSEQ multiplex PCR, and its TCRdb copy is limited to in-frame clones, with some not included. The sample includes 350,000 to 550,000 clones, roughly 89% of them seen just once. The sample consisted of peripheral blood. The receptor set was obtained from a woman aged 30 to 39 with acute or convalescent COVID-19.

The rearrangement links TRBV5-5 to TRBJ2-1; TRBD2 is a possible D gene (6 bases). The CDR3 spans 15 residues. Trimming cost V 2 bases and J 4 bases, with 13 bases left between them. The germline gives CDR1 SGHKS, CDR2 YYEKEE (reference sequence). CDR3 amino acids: CASSFQPSAYNEQFF. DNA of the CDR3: TGTGCCAGCAGCTTCCAACCTAGCGCTTACAATGAGCAGTTCTTC.

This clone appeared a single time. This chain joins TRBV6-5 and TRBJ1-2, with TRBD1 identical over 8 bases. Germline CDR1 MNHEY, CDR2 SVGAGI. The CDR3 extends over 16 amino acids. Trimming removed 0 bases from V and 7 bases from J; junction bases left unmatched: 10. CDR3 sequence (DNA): TGTGCCAGCAGTTACTCAGATCAGGGGGCGTATGGTGGCTACACCTTC. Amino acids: CASSYSDQGAYGGYTF.

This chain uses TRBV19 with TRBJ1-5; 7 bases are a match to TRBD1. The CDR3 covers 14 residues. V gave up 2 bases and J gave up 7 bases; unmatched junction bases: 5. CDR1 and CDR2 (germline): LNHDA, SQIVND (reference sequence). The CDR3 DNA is TGTGCCAGTAGTATAATCCTGACAGGGCAGCCCCAGCATTTT. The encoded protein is CASSIILTGQPQHF.

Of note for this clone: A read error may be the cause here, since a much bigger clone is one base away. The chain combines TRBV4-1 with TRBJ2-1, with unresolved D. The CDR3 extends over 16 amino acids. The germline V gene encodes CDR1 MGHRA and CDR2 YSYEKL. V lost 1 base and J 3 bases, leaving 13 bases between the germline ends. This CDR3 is CASSQVNMVVYNEQFF. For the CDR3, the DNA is TGCGCCAGCAGCCAAGTAAACATGGTTGTCTACAATGAGCAGTTCTTC.

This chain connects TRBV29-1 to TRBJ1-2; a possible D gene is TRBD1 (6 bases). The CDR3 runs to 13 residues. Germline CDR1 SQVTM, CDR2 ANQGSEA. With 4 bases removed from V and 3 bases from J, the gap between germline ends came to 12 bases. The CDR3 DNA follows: TGCAGCGTTGCGGGGGGCAGTGACTATGGCTACACCTTC. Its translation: CSVAGGSDYGYTF.

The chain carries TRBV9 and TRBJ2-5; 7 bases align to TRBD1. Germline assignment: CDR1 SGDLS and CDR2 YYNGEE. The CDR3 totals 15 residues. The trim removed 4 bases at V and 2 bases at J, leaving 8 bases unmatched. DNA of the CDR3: TGTGCCAGCAGCCCCCCGGGACAGTCGCAAGAGACCCAGTACTTC. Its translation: CASSPPGQSQETQYF.

This chain's CDR3 is CASRAPGPGQAPYF. CDR3 in DNA: TGCGCCAGCAGGGCTCCGGGGCCGGGACAGGCTCCGTATTTT. The V call is TRBV5-1, the J call TRBJ2-3, with 8 bases matching TRBD1. The length of the CDR3 is 14 residues. Losses at the gene ends were 5 bases for V and 14 bases for J; bases not matched to a gene: 16. Germline V gene data show CDR1 as SGHRS and CDR2 as YFSETQ. Filled out from reference TRBV5-1 and TRBJ2-3, the complete variable domain reads KAGVTQTPRYLIKTRGQQVTLSCSPISGHRSVSWYQQTPGQGLQFLFEYFSETQRNKGNFPGRFSGRQFSNSRSEMNVSTLELGDSALYLCASRAPGPGQAPYFGPGTRLTVL.

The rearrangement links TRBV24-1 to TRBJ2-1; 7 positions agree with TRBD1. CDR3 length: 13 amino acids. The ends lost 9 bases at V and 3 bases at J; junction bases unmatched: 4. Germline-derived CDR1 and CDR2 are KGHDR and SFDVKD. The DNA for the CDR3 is TGTGCCACCGGACAGGACAACTACAATGAGCAGTTCTTC. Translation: CATGQDNYNEQFF.